This paragraph covers one TCR beta chain sequence. Its antigen is currently unknown. This specimen belongs to a study of tumor-infiltrating lymphocytes in primary liver carcinoma. V shed 3 bases, J shed 4 bases, and the junction held 11 bases outside the gene matches. From germline, CDR1 is MDHEN and CDR2 SYDVKM. The CDR3 loop spans 16 amino acids. The study's findings and limits: Blood's top-250-clone fraction was significantly lower than that of tumors (p = 0.039).

Researchers generated TCR beta cDNA from approximately 500 ng of total RNA, relying on a constant-region primer. Three nested multiplex PCR rounds, a slightly modified ARM-PCR, produced the libraries for TCR beta. Amplification in the first two PCR rounds was performed using TRBV1-TRBV30 forward primers and a C-beta reverse primer for 10 cycles each. TCRdb called the multiplex PCR reads again in MiXCR, with one record for every CDR3 protein. Of 310,000 or so distinct CDR3 sequences detected, 65% appear once; the ten largest clones hold about 6.5%. RNA isolated from unsorted whole blood supplied the blood RNA, with germline DNA also extracted.

The material sequenced was peripheral blood. This rearrangement joins TRBV28 to TRBJ2-5, with TRBD1 matching 7 bases. The sequence was collected from a man aged 40-49 years with primary liver carcinoma and hepatitis B virus infection. In DNA, the CDR3 is TGTGCCAGCAGTTTGGCCGGGACAGACGGTTTAGAGACCCAGTACTTC. It specifies CASSLAGTDGLETQYF.